The rows below give T cell receptor beta chains drawn from one sample of a study of blood T cells in healthy people across ages. TCRdb reanalysed the 5' RACE reads using MiXCR and keeps one entry per CDR3 protein. The table records roughly 930,000 distinct CDR3 sequences, around 48% of them present only once. Input material: blood. Receptors were obtained from a man younger than 40 in good health. CDR3s include the opening cysteine and the closing phenylalanine or tryptophan. Fields, in order: clone size, D gene, V gene, J gene, CDR3 protein, CDR3 DNA. D genes are given only for firm matches. Only part of the rows carry a size: once, few, many, or a class if the clone is expanded.

abundance: few
d_gene: .
v_gene: TRBV12-3/TRBV12-4
j_gene: TRBJ1-1
CDR3aa: CASSDGPGAFF
CDR3nt: TGTGCCAGCAGCGACGGCCCTGGGGCTTTCTTT

abundance: few
d_gene: TRBD2
v_gene: TRBV6-2/TRBV6-3
j_gene: TRBJ2-3
CDR3aa: CASSSGGGSADTQYF
CDR3nt: TGTGCCAGCAGTTCTGGCGGGGGATCGGCAGATACGCAGTATTTT

abundance: few
d_gene: .
v_gene: TRBV5-1
j_gene: TRBJ1-4
CDR3aa: CASSLETAATNEKLFF
CDR3nt: TGCGCCAGCAGCTTGGAAACGGCTGCAACTAATGAAAAACTGTTTTTT

abundance: .
d_gene: TRBD1
v_gene: TRBV12-3/TRBV12-4
j_gene: TRBJ1-6
CDR3aa: CASSEGAGNSPLHF
CDR3nt: TGTGCCAGCAGCGAGGGGGCGGGAAATTCACCCCTCCACTTT

abundance: .
d_gene: TRBD1
v_gene: TRBV6-1
j_gene: TRBJ1-2
CDR3aa: CASSEVVQGALYGYTF
CDR3nt: TGTGCCAGCAGTGAAGTTGTACAGGGGGCCCTCTATGGCTACACCTTC

abundance: .
d_gene: .
v_gene: TRBV20-1
j_gene: TRBJ2-5
CDR3aa: CSALWTRETQYF
CDR3nt: TGCAGTGCCCTCTGGACGCGAGAGACCCAGTACTTC

abundance: many
d_gene: TRBD2
v_gene: TRBV4-2
j_gene: TRBJ2-1
CDR3aa: CASSQQSGGLYNEQFF
CDR3nt: TGTGCCAGCAGCCAACAGAGCGGGGGTCTCTACAATGAGCAGTTCTTC

abundance: .
d_gene: TRBD2
v_gene: TRBV4-2
j_gene: TRBJ2-5
CDR3aa: CASSQESGGYGESQYF
CDR3nt: TGTGCCAGCAGCCAAGAAAGCGGGGGGTACGGAGAGTCCCAGTACTTC

abundance: .
d_gene: .
v_gene: TRBV3-1
j_gene: TRBJ2-1
CDR3aa: CASSLTGGTEFF
CDR3nt: TGTGCCAGCAGCCTAACGGGGGGGACAGAGTTCTTC

abundance: few
d_gene: .
v_gene: TRBV4-1
j_gene: TRBJ2-1
CDR3aa: CASSQDEGGSYNEQFF
CDR3nt: TGCGCCAGCAGCCAAGATGAGGGAGGATCCTACAATGAGCAGTTCTTC

abundance: .
d_gene: .
v_gene: TRBV25-1
j_gene: TRBJ2-5
CDR3aa: CASSDSTTQETQYF
CDR3nt: TGTGCCAGCAGTGATAGTACAACCCAAGAGACCCAGTACTTC

abundance: few
d_gene: TRBD1
v_gene: TRBV24-1
j_gene: TRBJ1-2
CDR3aa: CATSDTGQTNYGYTF
CDR3nt: TGTGCCACCAGTGATACGGGACAGACCAACTATGGCTACACCTTC

abundance: few
d_gene: TRBD2
v_gene: TRBV4-1
j_gene: TRBJ2-3
CDR3aa: CASSQRGTSGGPSTDTQYF
CDR3nt: TGCGCCAGCAGCCAAAGAGGGACTAGCGGGGGGCCAAGCACAGATACGCAGTATTTT

abundance: .
d_gene: TRBD1
v_gene: TRBV6-5
j_gene: TRBJ2-5
CDR3aa: CASGTGIDNEQYF
CDR3nt: TGTGCCAGTGGGACAGGGATCGACAATGAGCAGTACTTC

abundance: .
d_gene: .
v_gene: TRBV12-3/TRBV12-4
j_gene: TRBJ1-6
CDR3aa: CASSLQGNYNSPLHF
CDR3nt: TGTGCCAGCAGTTTACAGGGAAACTATAATTCACCCCTCCACTTT

abundance: .
d_gene: .
v_gene: TRBV10-3
j_gene: TRBJ2-1
CDR3aa: CAIGQSSYNEQFF
CDR3nt: TGTGCCATCGGACAGAGCTCCTACAATGAGCAGTTCTTC

abundance: .
d_gene: .
v_gene: TRBV2
j_gene: TRBJ2-5
CDR3aa: CASSDGERTQYF
CDR3nt: TGTGCCAGCAGTGATGGGGAGCGGACCCAGTACTTC

abundance: .
d_gene: .
v_gene: TRBV11-2
j_gene: TRBJ2-5
CDR3aa: CASSLASVRETQYF
CDR3nt: TGTGCCAGCAGCTTAGCTTCGGTGCGAGAGACCCAGTACTTC

abundance: .
d_gene: TRBD2
v_gene: TRBV5-1
j_gene: TRBJ2-5
CDR3aa: CASTKTSGGATETQYF
CDR3nt: TGCGCCAGTACCAAGACTAGCGGGGGTGCGACAGAGACCCAGTACTTC

abundance: .
d_gene: .
v_gene: TRBV9
j_gene: TRBJ2-5
CDR3aa: CASSVAALDEQYF
CDR3nt: TGTGCCAGCAGCGTAGCTGCGTTGGATGAGCAGTACTTC

abundance: .
d_gene: TRBD2
v_gene: TRBV3-1
j_gene: TRBJ2-5
CDR3aa: CASSPWTSGGQQETQYF
CDR3nt: TGTGCCAGCAGCCCGTGGACTAGCGGGGGCCAACAAGAGACCCAGTACTTC

abundance: .
d_gene: TRBD1
v_gene: TRBV28
j_gene: TRBJ1-2
CDR3aa: CASSPARQGASYGYTF
CDR3nt: TGTGCCAGCAGTCCTGCCCGACAGGGGGCCAGCTATGGCTACACCTTC

abundance: few
d_gene: TRBD2
v_gene: TRBV20-1
j_gene: TRBJ2-3
CDR3aa: CSVRGLAGSDTQYF
CDR3nt: TGCAGTGTCCGGGGACTAGCGGGGTCTGATACGCAGTATTTT

abundance: .
d_gene: .
v_gene: TRBV29-1
j_gene: TRBJ2-3
CDR3aa: CSVKRIGDKGINTQYF
CDR3nt: TGCAGCGTCAAAAGAATAGGGGACAAGGGGATAAATACGCAGTATTTT

abundance: few
d_gene: .
v_gene: TRBV4-1
j_gene: TRBJ1-5
CDR3aa: CASGLGVNQPQHF
CDR3nt: TGCGCCAGTGGCCTAGGAGTCAATCAGCCCCAGCATTTT

abundance: .
d_gene: .
v_gene: TRBV6-5
j_gene: TRBJ2-5
CDR3aa: CASSYGRVSQETQYF
CDR3nt: TGTGCCAGCAGTTACGGCAGGGTATCTCAAGAGACCCAGTACTTC

abundance: .
d_gene: TRBD1
v_gene: TRBV29-1
j_gene: TRBJ1-1
CDR3aa: CSVGGTGGTEAFF
CDR3nt: TGCAGCGTTGGAGGGACAGGGGGGACTGAAGCTTTCTTT

abundance: .
d_gene: .
v_gene: TRBV10-3
j_gene: TRBJ2-1
CDR3aa: CATLDSTTYNEQFF
CDR3nt: TGTGCCACCCTCGACTCGACAACTTACAATGAGCAGTTCTTC

abundance: .
d_gene: .
v_gene: TRBV20-1
j_gene: TRBJ1-5
CDR3aa: CSARVAQQGNQPQHF
CDR3nt: TGCAGTGCTAGAGTCGCCCAACAGGGTAATCAGCCCCAGCATTTT